This T cell receptor beta chain was found in a study of T cells after yellow fever vaccination. One entry per CDR3 protein, called by TCRdb with MiXCR from the 5' RACE reads. The sample has hundreds of thousands of distinct CDR3 sequences, over 8% seen once. Study conclusions and caveats: Reappearing after the booster were most of the clones from primary vaccination (about 96% CD4, about 88% CD8). Clonotype sharing between CD4 and CD8 compartments was small.

CDR1 is MGHRA and CDR2 is YSYEKL in the germline V gene. Germline trimming cut 2 bases from V and 5 bases from J; bases unmatched to any gene: 8. This CDR3 has 15 residues. This clonotype was recorded once. Its specificity is unknown. Possible read error: a much larger clone is one base away. This receptor was identified in a man younger than 35 who received the YFV17D yellow fever vaccine. The J gene is TRBJ2-7, the V gene TRBV4-1; TRBD1 matches 8 bases. The sample consisted of PBMCs, taken on the day of the first yellow fever vaccination. CDR3 in amino acids: CASSQRRTGHHEQYF. In DNA form, the CDR3 reads TGCGCCAGCAGCCAACGCCGGACAGGGCACCACGAGCAGTACTTC.